The TCR beta chain under discussion was sequenced for a study of cytomegalovirus exposure and HLA in healthy donors. Remarks on this clone: Its antigen is not known.

Researchers ran the PCR with 60 Vbeta and 13 Jbeta primers. Assay used: immunoSEQ multiplex PCR; TCRdb lists only in-frame clones, some missing. The sample includes under 200,000 clones, around 84% seen only once; the top ten take about 6.8%. Whole-study results and caveats: Overall, 164 TCR beta chains were annotated as cytomegalovirus-associated.

Material for sequencing was PBMCs. This TCR was sampled from a man in his fifties in good health and CMV-seropositive.

CDR3 in DNA: TGTGCCAGCTCACCGAGACAGGGGTTTTGGGAGACCCAGTACTTC. Protein sequence: CASSPRQGFWETQYF. This chain uses TRBV18 with TRBJ2-5, with 8 bases aligning to TRBD1. The CDR3 loop spans 15 amino acids. The V gene's germline CDR1 is KGHSH and CDR2 LQKENI. Trimming took 3 bases from V and 5 from J; bases not matched to a gene: 8. The whole variable domain, remainder taken from reference TRBV18 and TRBJ2-5, is NAGVMQNPRHLVRRRGQEARLRCSPMKGHSHVYWYRQLPEEGLKFMVYLQKENIIDESGMPKERFSAEFPKEGPSILRIQQVVRGDSAAYFCASSPRQGFWETQYFGPGTRLLVL.